One and the same sample provided the 14 T cell receptor beta chains below, sequenced in a study of blood T cell repertoires in COVID-19. Using immunoSEQ multiplex PCR, the repertoire was profiled, and TCRdb retains in-frame clones only, with some absent. The sample has roughly 150,000 clones; about 85% are singletons. Sequencing input: peripheral blood. These receptors came from a woman aged 70 to 79 with acute or convalescent COVID-19.

This chain links TRBV7-9 with TRBJ1-1, with a weak D call TRBD1 (5 bases). Germline CDR1 reads SEHNR; CDR2 reads FQNEAQ (reference sequence). V was trimmed by 7 bases and J by 1 base, leaving 10 bases between them. This CDR3 contains 13 residues. CDR3 DNA: TGTGCCAGCACCCAGACAGCGAACACTGAAGCTTTCTTT. Translating gives CASTQTANTEAFF.

The V and J genes are TRBV7-2 and TRBJ2-1; tentative D call: TRBD2 (5 bases). Trimming removed 4 bases at V and 0 bases at J, with 22 bases between. Germline CDR1 is SGHTA and CDR2 is FQGNSA. The CDR3 extends over 19 amino acids. In DNA, the CDR3 is TGTGCCAGCAGCTACGCCTCTGGGCGGGTGATTAGCTCCTACAATGAGCAGTTCTTC. It codes for CASSYASGRVISSYNEQFF.

The chain links TRBV7-2 to TRBJ1-1; TRBD1 is a possible D gene (6 bases). From germline, CDR1 is SGHTA and CDR2 FQGNSA. CDR3 size: 17 residues. V lost 5 bases and J 0 bases, leaving 19 bases between the germline ends. The CDR3 sequence is CASSLDPGGRMNTEAFF. The CDR3 DNA is TGTGCCAGCAGCCTAGACCCGGGGGGCAGGATGAACACTGAAGCTTTCTTT.

The chain joins TRBV24-1 to TRBJ2-1; D gene uncertain. Germline lookup yields CDR1 KGHDR and CDR2 SFDVKD. The V end was cut by 4 bases, the J end by 5 bases, with 5 bases between. CDR3 length: 12 residues. Written as DNA, the CDR3 is TGTGCCACCAGTGACCAAAACAATGAGCAGTTCTTC. This encodes CATSDQNNEQFF.

The CDR3 is CASSYSGSGVLTDTQYF. The CDR3 region has the DNA TGTGCCAGCAGTTACTCGGGTAGCGGGGTACTCACAGATACGCAGTATTTT. The chain joins TRBV6-2 or TRBV6-3 to TRBJ2-3; 8 bases fit TRBD2. V was pared by 0 bases and J by 2 bases, with 7 bases of the junction left unmatched. CDR1 is MNHEY, CDR2 SVGEGT, per germline. This CDR3 is built from 17 residues.

This chain joins TRBV12-3 or TRBV12-4 and TRBJ2-2; the D is unclear. V was clipped by 6 bases and J by 5 bases, with 10 bases between them. The CDR3 sequence is 13 residues long. CDR3 DNA: TGTGCCAGCAGACTAAGTATGACCGGGGAGCTGTTTTTT. This encodes CASRLSMTGELFF.

The V and J genes are TRBV3-1 (or the pseudogene TRBV3-2) and TRBJ1-1; TRBD1 agrees at 7 bases. V lost 2 bases to trimming and J lost 5 bases; unmatched junction nucleotides: 8. This CDR3 region has 15 residues. Germline V CDR1 and CDR2: LGHDT, YNNKEL (reference sequence). CDR3: CASSQRRQGGTEAFF. For the CDR3, the DNA is TGTGCCAGCAGCCAACGCCGACAGGGTGGAACTGAAGCTTTCTTT.

This chain connects TRBV6-4 to TRBJ2-3; D perhaps matches TRBD2 (6 bases). Germline V gene data show CDR1 as MRHNA and CDR2 as SNTAGT. Trimming took off 3 bases at V and 2 bases at J, with 9 bases between the two ends. The CDR3 loop spans 14 amino acids. The CDR3 nucleotides are TGTGCCAGCAGTGAGGCGGGGCTCACAGATACGCAGTATTTT. This encodes CASSEAGLTDTQYF.

The rearrangement joins TRBV19 to TRBJ2-2; TRBD1 aligns across 7 bases. The V segment lost 5 bases and the J segment 7 bases; nucleotides outside the gene matches: 7. The CDR3 loop spans 14 amino acids. Germline-derived CDR1 and CDR2 are LNHDA and SQIVND (reference sequence). For the CDR3, the DNA is TGTGCCAGTAGTGGCCAGGGGGTAGGCGGGGAGCTGTTTTTT. Translated, it gives CASSGQGVGGELFF.

The chain uses TRBV19 and TRBJ1-5; 7 nucleotides line up with TRBD1. J was trimmed by 9 bases and V by 4 bases; bases with no gene match: 6. CDR3 length: 13 residues. Germline assignment: CDR1 LNHDA and CDR2 SQIVND (reference sequence). CDR3 coding DNA: TGTGCCAGTAGTACCAGGGGGGTTTGGCCCCAGCATTTT. Amino acids: CASSTRGVWPQHF.

This clone is a singleton in its sample. This chain's CDR3 is CASTPGGRNSPLHF. For the CDR3, the DNA is TGTGCCAGCACCCCGGGGGGGCGGAATTCACCCCTCCACTTT. The rearrangement links TRBV28 to TRBJ1-6, with D possibly matching TRBD1 (6 bases). Trimming stripped 7 bases from V and 7 bases from J, with 14 bases between. This CDR3 comprises 14 residues. Per the germline V gene, CDR1 is MDHEN and CDR2 is SYDVKM.

The chain employs TRBV19 and TRBJ2-6; D gene unclear. The CDR3 is made up of 16 amino acids. Germline CDR1 is LNHDA and CDR2 is SQIVND (reference sequence). V lost 0 bases and J lost 4, with 10 bases in between. The chain's CDR3 is CASSIDLGSGANVLTF. In DNA form, the CDR3 reads TGTGCCAGTAGTATAGATCTCGGGTCAGGGGCCAACGTCCTGACTTTC.

V and J are TRBV5-5 and TRBJ1-2, with 8 bases matching TRBD1. The CDR3 has 13 amino acids. Germline V gene sequence: CDR1 SGHKS, CDR2 YYEKEE (reference sequence). The ends lost 4 bases at V and 6 bases at J; junction bases unmatched: 5. Here the CDR3 reads CASSRQGRDGYTF. CDR3 DNA: TGTGCCAGCAGCCGACAGGGGCGGGATGGCTACACCTTC.

The rearrangement uses TRBV6-1 and TRBJ1-2; 10 bases map to TRBD1. The length of the CDR3 is 13 residues. Looked up from germline, CDR1 is MNHNS and CDR2 is SASEGT. After removal of 3 bases from V and 8 bases from J, the junction contained 3 bases not matched to a gene. CDR3 nucleotides: TGTGCCAGCAGTGAGGAGACAGGGGGCGGCTACACCTTC. Translation: CASSEETGGGYTF.